Listed here is a single T cell receptor (beta chain). The entry originates in a study of patients and donors after allogeneic stem cell transplantation. The CDR3 consists of 16 residues. Unmatched junction bases numbered 12, after V lost 6 bases and J lost 3 bases. CDR1 and CDR2 (germline): MNHNS, SASEGT. TCRdb reprocessed the RT-PCR reads with MiXCR, giving one entry per CDR3 protein. The sample consists of more than 850,000 distinct CDR3 sequences, roughly 18% of them appearing once. The chain has TRBV6-1 and TRBJ1-2, with 8 bases identical to TRBD1. Sequencing was carried out using blood, either unsorted or a sorted T cell fraction (not recorded which). The clonotype originates from a human donor who was either an allogeneic HSCT recipient or a stem cell or donor lymphocyte infusion donor (not recorded which). It is not recorded whose cells these are; they may come from a transplant donor. CDR3 sequence: CASRPGQAPEHYGYTF. The CDR3 DNA follows: TGTGCCAGCAGGCCGGGACAGGCGCCCGAGCACTATGGCTACACCTTC.